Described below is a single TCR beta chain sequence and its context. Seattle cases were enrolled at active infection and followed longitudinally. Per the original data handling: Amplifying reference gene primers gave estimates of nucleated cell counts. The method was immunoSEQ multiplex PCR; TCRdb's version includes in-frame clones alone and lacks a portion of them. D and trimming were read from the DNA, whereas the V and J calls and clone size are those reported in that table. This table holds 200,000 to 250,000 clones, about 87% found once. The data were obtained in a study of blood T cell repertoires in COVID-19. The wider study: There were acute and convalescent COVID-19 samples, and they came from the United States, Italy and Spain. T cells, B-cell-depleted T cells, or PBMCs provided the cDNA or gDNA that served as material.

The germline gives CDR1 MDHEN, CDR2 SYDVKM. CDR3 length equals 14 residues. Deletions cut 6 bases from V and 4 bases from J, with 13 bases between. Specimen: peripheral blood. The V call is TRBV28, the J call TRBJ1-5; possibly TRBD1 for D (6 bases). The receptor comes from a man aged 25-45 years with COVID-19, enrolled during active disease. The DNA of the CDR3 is TGTGCCAGCAGCAAACCCACAGGGAATCAGCCCCAGCATTTT. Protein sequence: CASSKPTGNQPQHF.